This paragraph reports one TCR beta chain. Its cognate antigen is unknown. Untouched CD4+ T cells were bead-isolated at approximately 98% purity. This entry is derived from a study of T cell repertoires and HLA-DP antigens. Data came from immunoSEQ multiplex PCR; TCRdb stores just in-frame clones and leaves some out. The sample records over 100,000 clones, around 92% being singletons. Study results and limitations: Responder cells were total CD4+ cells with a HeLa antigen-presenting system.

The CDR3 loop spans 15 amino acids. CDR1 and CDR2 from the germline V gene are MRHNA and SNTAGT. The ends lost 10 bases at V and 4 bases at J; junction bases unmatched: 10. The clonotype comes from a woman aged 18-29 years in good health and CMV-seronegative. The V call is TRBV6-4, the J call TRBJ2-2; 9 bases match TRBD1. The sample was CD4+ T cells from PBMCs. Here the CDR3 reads CAMSPGTGCTGELFF. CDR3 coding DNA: TGTGCCATGAGCCCCGGGACAGGGTGCACCGGGGAGCTGTTTTTT.